This T cell receptor (beta chain) was obtained from a study of cytomegalovirus exposure and HLA in healthy donors. The study's findings and limits: There were a few CMV-associated chains whose specificity for CMV antigens was confirmed in vitro. Published work reported that the classifier diagnosed cytomegalovirus status with high specificity and sensitivity.

V lost 3 bases to trimming and J lost 5 bases; unmatched junction nucleotides: 6. Germline V gene data show CDR1 as LNHDA and CDR2 as SQIVND (reference sequence). The CDR3 totals 14 residues. To note about this clone: Its antigen is undetermined.

TCRdb's copy holds only in-frame clones and misses some; the assay was immunoSEQ multiplex PCR. The table has around 190,000 clones, about three quarters seen once; the top ten hold around 1.2%. The chain combines TRBV19 with TRBJ2-7; 8 bases are a match to TRBD2. The clonotype originates from a woman under 40 in good health and CMV-seronegative. Sequenced sample: PBMCs. The CDR3 nucleotides are TGTGCCAGTAGTATTGGGGGGACTAGAAACGAGCAGTACTTC. It encodes CASSIGGTRNEQYF.